This T cell receptor beta chain was documented in a study of cytomegalovirus exposure and HLA in healthy donors (dated by TCRdb to between 2016 and 2019). For the wider study: An earlier analysis of more than 550 of the donors reported around 280 Gb of sequence data and 117 million unique TCR beta sequences obtained from some 200 million T cells. To predict cytomegalovirus infection status, the study combined high-throughput TCR immunosequencing, statistical association of individual TCRs with disease status, and machine learning. In the later analysis, no new phenotypic data were used to find candidate immune exposures; instead, reliance was placed on TCR beta sequences and their occurrence across donors. Approximately 300 gigabases of sequencing data and around 80 million unique TCR sequences made up an early release that covered some 640 HLA-typed donors. The study used immunosequencing to profile the T cell repertoires of 666 subjects and linked those repertoires to cytomegalovirus serostatus. The genetic ancestry cluster associated with self-reported Caucasian donors included approximately 85% of the approximately 400 genotyped donors. Typing coverage varied by locus: roughly 629-640 donors for A, B, C, DRB1 and DQB1; approximately 560 for DQA1; over 600 for DPA1; roughly 470 for DPB1. Roughly five DR-DQ haplotypes were treated as single units for association and clustering because of strong linkage in the cohort. All discovery cohort repertoires had been generated on a single sequencing platform. A later analysis re-analyzed previously published TCR beta repertoires from hundreds of donors and added high-resolution HLA genotyping to study TCR occurrence patterns. Across 300 to 400 genotyped donors of the cohort, an average of approximately 240,000 unique TCR beta nucleotide sequences per donor were sequenced, and 15% to 20% of those sequences were non-productive. Along with the roughly 700-subject first cohort, a separate validation cohort of more than 90 different subjects was used. The study aimed to test whether cataloging public T cell receptors could reveal signatures of past pathogen exposure. Donor age, sex, ethnicity and CMV serostatus were compiled alongside the repertoire data. HLA typing covered class I and class II loci at four-digit resolution. An earlier analysis of 587 of the donors used high-throughput TCR beta sequencing to judge whether each TCR beta V gene segment behaved as functional or pseudogenic. A later genetic analysis used genome-wide SNP genotypes for about 65% of the 666 donors, treating that subset as a discovery cohort. Beyond this particular receptor, the publication reports: Most TCR sequences were observed very rarely across donors, whereas some public TCRs were present in many individuals. It was suggested by the authors that the approach could potentially be generalized to other disease states and immunological phenotypes. In this cohort, only TCR beta chains were sequenced, and detectable features were limited by the absence of alpha or paired-chain data. A total of 150 to 200 TCR beta chains were listed by the study as associated with cytomegalovirus. Specific HLA alleles were associated with more than 15,000 TCR beta sequences at a false discovery rate of 0.05 in a later analysis. In vitro tests confirmed that a few of the cytomegalovirus-associated TCR beta chains recognize cytomegalovirus antigens. A further reported finding was that TCR beta sequences accurately predicted the HLA-A and HLA-B alleles for most subjects in the first cohort. Compared with the approximately 700-donor mean, donors in an Asian-associated ancestry cluster had fewer N-insertions in productive TCRs, according to a later genetic analysis. The only immune exposure information available for the cohort was CMV serostatus. Because the 87-base-pair reads could not distinguish some IMGT-functional V segments, including TRBV6-2 and TRBV6-3, those segments were excluded. Most CMV-associated TCR beta chains appeared to be HLA-restricted in a later analysis, and the HLA associations seemed to be driven largely by CMV exposure. When HLA alleles, especially DR and DQ, strongly co-occurred, TCR associations were difficult to assign to individual alleles. Roughly uniform sequencing depth across donors was assumed in presence/absence analyses, although this assumption may not hold. Compared with equally common non-associated chains, HLA-associated TCR beta chains in a later analysis were more clonally expanded and had lower generation probabilities. In an earlier analysis of some 500 of the donors, most TCR beta V segments appeared in productive rearrangements about 87% or about 30% of the time, broadly matching IMGT annotations. A cluster of highly shared sequence variants was judged likely to represent a technical artifact of the sequencing pipeline. HLA typing was unavailable for some donors at each locus, so association tests used only the typed subset. Several of the top co-occurrence clusters appeared to be linked to parvovirus B19, influenza, CMV and Epstein-Barr virus, according to a later analysis. Linkage disequilibrium might explain the correlated functional status among segregating V segments, but an unknown experimental factor could not be ruled out. The earlier analysis of some 540 of the donors excluded 15 to 20 rarely observed V segments, including chromosome 9 orphons, because counts were too low. The classifier was reported to diagnose cytomegalovirus status with high specificity and sensitivity in both the original and validation cohorts. In a later genetic analysis, a missense DCLRE1C variant was associated with V-gene and J-gene trimming of TCR beta chains, and the association was replicated in an independent cohort. A later analysis found that TCR association rates varied across HLA loci, with DRB1 alleles showing the most associated TCRs and HLA-C alleles the fewest.

The cohort consisted of hundreds of healthy bone marrow donors. Cohort members were all nominally healthy when sampled, although unrecorded immune exposures were likely present. The donor tested CMV seronegative and was one of the 352 seronegative cohort members. A peripheral blood sample was collected from each donor, and TCR beta sequencing was performed on peripheral blood mononuclear cells. Genomic DNA extraction from the blood cell samples was performed with the Qiagen DNeasy Blood Extraction Kit. Receptors were amplified or captured by the immunoSEQ multiplex PCR assay. For the multiplex PCR, a mixture combining 60 forward primers for TCR Vbeta segments and 13 reverse primers for TCR Jbeta segments was used. The CDR3 region of rearranged TCR beta genes was amplified from genomic DNA by a multiplex PCR assay. Amplified TCR beta libraries were sequenced as 87-base-pair reads on the Illumina HiSeq System. The study's processing was this. In a later analysis, 70 million to 95 million unique TCR beta chains were counted across the 690 or so repertoires, and approximately 9.9 million of these chains were shared by at least two donors. A nearest-neighbor algorithm error-corrected the raw reads and collapsed the reads into unique sequences, merging closely related sequences to remove PCR and sequencing errors. Alignment of CDR3 sequences to IMGT reference sequences was used to assign V, D and J gene segments. For a sequence to be retained, a match of at least six nucleotides was required to both a V gene segment and a J gene segment. A rearrangement was called productive if the CDR3 had no stop codons and remained in frame with V and J, and every other rearrangement was called non-productive. CDR3 was defined according to IMGT convention as the region running from the second conserved V-encoded cysteine to the conserved J-encoded phenylalanine. The earlier analysis of about 500 of the donors excluded sequences that lacked an unambiguous match to a single V gene segment. An earlier analysis of a few hundred of the donors called V segments functional above 56.7% productive rearrangements and segregating when the between-donor standard deviation exceeded 5%. A statistical classification framework was built for diagnosing cytomegalovirus status from the catalog of TCR beta chain sequences. A later analysis assigned V and J genes by comparing TCR nucleotide sequences with IMGT/GENE-DB human TR gene sequences. A later analysis assigned CDR3 sequences and most-parsimonious VDJ recombination scenarios with the TCRdist pipeline. In a later analysis, each TCR beta chain was defined by its CDR3 amino acid sequence together with its V-gene family, and reads lacking a unique V-gene family were excluded. As a way to deal with suspected cross-contamination and a sequencing artifact, a later analysis dropped more than 500 nucleotide sequences that were highly shared and had low generation probability. In a later analysis, a clonal expansion index was calculated for each public chain from normalized within-repertoire ranks of inferred template counts. A later analysis computed generation probabilities with a VDJ recombination model fitted to out-of-frame rearrangements, and checked the results against IGoR. In a later analysis, hypergeometric tests were used to score TCR-TCR, TCR-HLA and TCR-CMV co-occurrence, with a repertoire-size bias correction applied to TCR pairs. A later analysis estimated false discovery rates by permuting HLA or CMV assignments 20 times. In a later analysis, co-occurring TCRs were grouped with DBSCAN, and TCRdist sequence similarity was added when clustering was performed within HLA-allele-positive subsets. Co-occurrence clustering excluded repertoires with fewer than 30,000 or more than 120,000 public chains, plus five with anomalous nucleotide sharing. TCRdb retrieved this table from immuneACCESS and kept in-frame rearrangements only. Not all clones are present; in checked studies, unresolved V genes account for under half, and no reason is known for the remainder. That table is the source of V, J and clone size, and D and trimming were worked out from the DNA. This sample has some 240,000 clones in its table, and over 90% of those were observed once. 1.7% of the sample goes to the ten largest clones.

On this clone itself: Its antigen is currently not known. Per-base quality was not reported, and no clone a single base away is much larger than it.

For CDR1 and CDR2, the germline V gene lists MNHEY and SVGAGI. V lost 4 bases and J lost 4 bases; the stretch between them is 10 bases long. Counted from cysteine to phenylalanine, this CDR3 has 13 amino acids. Left in the record is the CDR3 DNA by itself, 39 bases read in frame from the first base. The sequence is built from TRBV6-5 and TRBJ1-1; a tentative D match to TRBD1 spans 5 bases. This sequence was found in a girl aged 2-10 years in good health and CMV-seronegative. The specimen was PBMCs. The CDR3 amino acid sequence is: CASSLGGTTEAFF. The DNA sequence follows: TGTGCCAGCAGTTTGGGCGGGACCACTGAAGCTTTCTTT.